The 24 T cell receptor beta chains given below trace back to one sample, sequenced in a study of blood T cell repertoires in COVID-19. Data came from immunoSEQ multiplex PCR; TCRdb stores just in-frame clones and leaves some out. This table holds under 150,000 clones, around 86% found once. The sample comprised peripheral blood. The receptor set was obtained from a man aged 35 to 55 with active or convalescent COVID-19.

V usage is TRBV5-3 and J usage is TRBJ1-2; D unresolved. TRBV5-3 is recorded as an ORF, its role being uncertain. The CDR3 has 13 amino acids. Trimming took off 4 bases at V and 8 bases at J, with 15 bases between the two ends. CDR3 nucleotides: TGTGCCAGAAGCCATTCCGGGGTTGGAGGCTACACCTTC. Translating gives CARSHSGVGGYTF.

CDR3 loop: CSASWGGEGNTIYF. DNA for the CDR3: TGCAGTGCTAGTTGGGGAGGTGAGGGAAACACCATATATTTT. The rearrangement joins TRBV20-1 to TRBJ1-3; no reliable D call. Germline CDR1 DFQATT, CDR2 SNEGSKA (reference sequence). V was pared by 3 bases and J by 4 bases, with 13 bases between. This CDR3 has 14 residues.

The J gene is TRBJ1-4, the V gene TRBV5-1, with 9 bases matching TRBD1. CDR3 size: 16 residues. The J segment lost 8 bases and the V segment lost 3 bases, leaving 11 bases of the junction unmatched. Looked up from germline, CDR1 is SGHRS and CDR2 is YFSETQ. Here the CDR3 reads CASSSQTGQGKEKLFF. Written as DNA, the CDR3 is TGCGCCAGCAGCTCCCAAACGGGACAGGGAAAAGAAAAACTGTTTTTT.

This chain links TRBV9 with TRBJ2-3; 9 bases agree with TRBD1. The trim removed 2 bases at V and 5 bases at J, leaving 15 bases unmatched. CDR1 and CDR2 (germline): SGDLS, YYNGEE. This CDR3 contains 18 residues. The CDR3 spells CASSVLGTGPSTGDTQYF. The CDR3 DNA sequence: TGTGCCAGCAGCGTCCTTGGGACAGGGCCATCGACCGGAGATACGCAGTATTTT.

The chain links TRBV5-1 to TRBJ1-1; D is perhaps TRBD1 (6 bases). The CDR3 runs to 14 residues. CDR1 and CDR2 from the germline V gene are SGHRS and YFSETQ. V lost 5 bases, J lost 5 bases, and 16 bases lay in between. The CDR3 sequence: CASRVGTLGTEAFF. DNA of the CDR3: TGCGCCAGCAGAGTTGGGACACTTGGGACTGAAGCTTTCTTT.

This clone occurred a few times. V gene TRBV6-2 or TRBV6-3 combines with J gene TRBJ2-1, with 12 positions matching TRBD1. CDR3 length equals 19 residues. Germline V gene data show CDR1 as MNHEY and CDR2 as SVGEGT. The ends lost 4 bases at V and 0 bases at J; junction bases unmatched: 10. The CDR3 sequence is CASSLGTGGASSSYNEQFF. Written as DNA, the CDR3 is TGTGCCAGCAGTTTAGGGACAGGGGGCGCGTCGAGCTCCTACAATGAGCAGTTCTTC.

The genes are TRBV4-3 and TRBJ2-7; TRBD1 is a possible D gene (6 bases). Germline V gene lookup returns CDR1 LGHNA and CDR2 YSLEER. The CDR3 loop spans 17 amino acids. V was cut by 0 bases and J by 0 bases, with 15 bases left in between. The CDR3 sequence: CASSQDREGVPSYEQYF. The CDR3 nucleotides are TGCGCCAGCAGCCAAGATCGAGAGGGGGTTCCCTCCTACGAGCAGTACTTC.

This sequence joins TRBV7-9 and TRBJ2-3, with 8 positions matching TRBD2. The V gene's germline CDR1 is SEHNR and CDR2 FQNEAQ (reference sequence). The CDR3 runs to 17 residues. V dropped 8 bases and J dropped 2; count of bases not matched to a gene: 15. CDR3: CASRGDQRGSNTDTQYF. The CDR3 DNA sequence: TGTGCCAGCCGGGGTGATCAGCGGGGGTCAAACACAGATACGCAGTATTTT.

CDR3 loop: CASSSQGQNNSPLHF. Here the CDR3 DNA reads TGTGCCAGCAGCTCCCAGGGACAGAATAATTCACCCCTCCACTTT. The chain recombines TRBV7-2 with TRBJ1-6, with 7 bases that match TRBD1. V was clipped by 4 bases and J by 5 bases; unmatched bases: 5. The CDR3 loop spans 15 amino acids. CDR1 and CDR2 from the germline V gene are SGHTA and FQGNSA.

This clone occurred once. The chain employs TRBV29-1 and TRBJ2-5; 9 bases line up with TRBD1. V lost 7 bases and J lost 5; bases outside the gene matches: 5. The germline CDR1 and CDR2 sequences are SQVTM and ANQGSEA. The length of the CDR3 is 12 residues. The DNA for the CDR3 is TGCAGCGACCGGGACAGGGTGGAGACCCAGTACTTC. Residues: CSDRDRVETQYF.

This chain uses TRBV2 with TRBJ2-5, with unresolved D. Trimming shortened V by 7 bases and J by 4 bases, and 10 bases separated the two germline ends. The germline V gene has CDR1 SNHLY and CDR2 FYNNEI. The CDR3 has 12 residues. The CDR3 here is CASMYSRETQYF. CDR3 DNA: TGTGCCAGCATGTATAGTAGAGAGACCCAGTACTTC.

The V call is TRBV5-4, the J call TRBJ2-7; 8 bases fit TRBD2. The J segment lost 4 bases and the V segment lost 2 bases, leaving 8 bases of the junction unmatched. CDR1 and CDR2 (germline): SGHNT, YYREEE (reference sequence). CDR3 length: 15 residues. CDR3 coding DNA: TGTGCCAGCAGCTTATCGGGGGGGGCCGAGTACGAGCAGTACTTC. Protein product: CASSLSGGAEYEQYF.

The chain couples TRBV2 to TRBJ1-2, with 8 bases aligning to TRBD1. Per the germline V gene, CDR1 is SNHLY and CDR2 is FYNNEI. This CDR3 spans 16 amino acids. V gave up 7 bases and J gave up 4 bases; unmatched junction bases: 14. The CDR3 nucleotides read TGTGCCAGCAACAACGGGGGGTGGGACAGGCTCTATGGCTACACCTTC. It specifies CASNNGGWDRLYGYTF.

This chain uses TRBV7-2 with TRBJ2-6; 7 nucleotides agree with TRBD1. The ends lost 3 bases at V and 4 bases at J; junction bases unmatched: 9. CDR1 is SGHTA, CDR2 FQGNSA, per germline. This CDR3 spans 17 amino acids. The CDR3 bases are TGTGCCAGCAGCTTTTTTACTGACAGGGTAGGGGCCAACGTCCTGACTTTC. Protein product: CASSFFTDRVGANVLTF.

This rearrangement joins TRBV5-6 to TRBJ2-1, with 9 bases aligning to TRBD2. This CDR3 spans 16 amino acids. V gave up 4 bases and J gave up 3 bases; unmatched junction bases: 8. Germline V gene lookup returns CDR1 SGHDT and CDR2 YYEEEE. In DNA, the CDR3 is TGTGCCAGCAGCCCTGTGGCGGGGGGGGACTACAATGAGCAGTTCTTC. It yields the protein CASSPVAGGDYNEQFF.

The chain recombines TRBV14 with TRBJ2-7; TRBD2 aligns across 8 bases. CDR1 is SGHDN and CDR2 is FVKESK in the germline V gene. Germline trimming cut 4 bases from V and 7 bases from J; bases unmatched to any gene: 9. The CDR3 is 14 amino acids. The CDR3 sequence is CASSPLTGRGEQYF. The CDR3 coding sequence is TGTGCCAGCAGCCCTTTGACCGGGAGGGGGGAGCAGTACTTC. The whole variable domain, remainder taken from reference TRBV14 and TRBJ2-7, is EAGVTQFPSHSVIEKGQTVTLRCDPISGHDNLYWYRRVMGKEIKFLLHFVKESKQDESGMPNNRFLAERTGGTYSTLKVQPAELEDSGVYFCASSPLTGRGEQYFGPGTRLTVT.

V usage is TRBV29-1 and J usage is TRBJ1-6; 7 positions match TRBD1. Germline V gene data show CDR1 as SQVTM and CDR2 as ANQGSEA. After removal of 7 bases from V and 7 bases from J, the junction contained 7 bases not matched to a gene. This CDR3 has 13 amino acids. The CDR3 spells CSAQTGNNSPLHF. CDR3 sequence (DNA): TGCAGCGCCCAGACAGGGAACAATTCACCCCTCCACTTT.

This clone was detected a few times. V is TRBV15 and J is TRBJ1-1; no firm D call. The CDR3 is 15 residues long. CDR1 is LNHNV, CDR2 YYDKDF, per germline (reference sequence). The germline V and J ends were trimmed by 1 base and 0 bases, with 9 bases remaining between them. This CDR3 reads CATSRVSSMNTEAFF. CDR3 nucleotides: TGTGCCACCAGCAGAGTTAGCAGCATGAACACTGAAGCTTTCTTT.

The V call is TRBV4-3, the J call TRBJ2-1; 8 bases are a match to TRBD1. Germline V CDR1 and CDR2: LGHNA, YSLEER. After removal of 4 bases from V and 8 bases from J, the junction contained 10 bases not matched to a gene. CDR3 size: 15 residues. CDR3 nucleotide sequence: TGCGCCAGCAGCCCGACCAGGACAGGGCAGGATGAGCAGTTCTTC. Its protein product is CASSPTRTGQDEQFF.

The table lists this clone with a few counts. The CDR3 reads CASSDSGTSGYNEQFF. The CDR3 DNA sequence: TGTGCCAGCAGTGACTCGGGGACTAGCGGCTACAATGAGCAGTTCTTC. The chain joins TRBV6-4 to TRBJ2-1; 11 bases agree with TRBD2. With 0 bases clipped from V and 3 bases from J, the junction kept 1 base outside the gene matches. CDR3 length: 16 residues. Germline V gene data show CDR1 as MRHNA and CDR2 as SNTAGT.

CDR3 amino acids: CASTRGSYNEQFF. The CDR3 nucleotides are TGTGCCAGCACCAGGGGGTCCTACAATGAGCAGTTCTTC. The chain employs TRBV3-1 (or the pseudogene TRBV3-2) and TRBJ2-1; 7 bases line up with TRBD1. This CDR3 is 13 amino acids long. Trimming took 7 bases from V and 1 from J; bases not matched to a gene: 1. Germline CDR1 and CDR2: LGHDT and YNNKEL (reference sequence).

This chain joins TRBV11-2 and TRBJ2-1; the match to TRBD1 covers 10 bases. The CDR3 loop spans 15 amino acids. Trimming took 6 bases from V and 6 from J; bases not matched to a gene: 8. Looked up from germline, CDR1 is SGHAT and CDR2 is FQNNGV. CDR3 amino acids: CASRLAGTGANEQFF. The CDR3 DNA reads as TGTGCCAGCAGACTTGCCGGGACAGGGGCCAATGAGCAGTTCTTC.

V gene TRBV27 combines with J gene TRBJ2-5, with TRBD2 matching 7 bases. The CDR3 spans 16 residues. Germline-derived CDR1 and CDR2 are MNHEY and SMNVEV (reference sequence). V shed 2 bases and J 4 bases; nucleotides not matched to a gene: 10. The chain's CDR3 is CASSLRIGLDRETQYF. The CDR3 DNA sequence: TGTGCCAGCAGTTTACGGATCGGACTAGATCGAGAGACCCAGTACTTC.

A single count supports this clone. The chain combines TRBV6-5 with TRBJ2-2; D perhaps matches TRBD1 (5 bases). Germline lookup yields CDR1 MNHEY and CDR2 SVGAGI. CDR3 size: 15 residues. V lost 1 base and J 5 bases, leaving 11 bases between the germline ends. CDR3: CASSYLGRSTGELFF. CDR3 DNA sequence: TGTGCCAGCAGTTACTTGGGGCGTTCAACCGGGGAGCTGTTTTTT.